This TCR beta chain was profiled in a study of shared clonotypes between healthy human individuals. Study details: The study enrolled a couple of women and three men aged 18 to 49. CD8 memory received one plate per donor, CD8 naive two, CD4 memory three and CD4 naive three.

V was pared by 6 bases and J by 8 bases, with 17 bases between. Germline assignment: CDR1 ENHRY and CDR2 SYGVKD. CDR3 length: 14 residues. In replicate PCRs of sorted subsets, 150 to 200 ng DNA, approximately 32,000 T cell genomes, was used. Study processing details: ImmunoSEQ yielded junction-only sequences lacking quality scores, so filtering differed. Method: immunoSEQ multiplex PCR; TCRdb's copy keeps in-frame clones and lacks some. V, J and clone size are those of that table, while D and trimming were read from the DNA. The sample has about 690,000 clones, less than 95% seen once; the top ten hold 34%.

The sequencing input was memory CD8+ T cells from PBMCs. Subset defined: CD45RO+ cells pooled with CCR7-negative TemRA cells. The rearrangement links TRBV10-3 to TRBJ1-3; D unclear. This sequence originates from a man between 18 and 35 years old in good health. Some clones in this sample may be carry-over from other donors' samples. The CDR3 loop reads CAISTDLVKDTIYF. The CDR3 DNA sequence: TGTGCCATCAGCACGGATCTTGTGAAGGACACCATATATTTT.